These 24 T cell receptor beta chains originate from one sample sequenced in a study of OX40 agonist ivuxolimab in advanced cancers. Profiled with immunoSEQ multiplex PCR; TCRdb holds only in-frame clones, not every one. The sample shows roughly 60,000 clones, approximately 86% of them seen only once. The sample in question was CD4+ or CD8+ T cells sorted from blood, obtained in a trial of the OX40 agonist ivuxolimab. The receptors originated from an adult with an advanced solid tumor such as melanoma, head and neck, liver or kidney cancer.

Notes on this clone: The conserved phenylalanine or tryptophan normally closing the CDR3 is absent here, so this likely arose from a read error. It is unclear where the CDR3 begins or ends on the DNA, so no DNA is shown, and the CDR3 is as TCRdb lists it. The genes are TRBV5-1 and TRBJ1-4; the table's D call, TRBD1, has no DNA check behind it. The germline gives CDR1 SGHRS, CDR2 YFSETQ. Both ends counted, the CDR3 spans 12 residues. CDR3 sequence reads: CASSEEGLSRGI.

The chain has TRBV2 and TRBJ2-1; 9 positions agree with TRBD2. This CDR3 is built from 14 residues. Germline V gene sequence: CDR1 SNHLY, CDR2 FYNNEI. V shed 5 bases, J shed 2 bases, and the junction held 1 base outside the gene matches. CDR3 residues: CASSSSGTYNEQFF. The CDR3 nucleotides are TGTGCCAGCAGTTCTAGCGGGACCTACAATGAGCAGTTCTTC.

The chain has TRBV5-1 and TRBJ2-2; 8 bases map to TRBD1. CDR1 is SGHRS, CDR2 YFSETQ, per germline. The CDR3 length is 15 residues. V lost 6 bases and J lost 2; bases outside the gene matches: 6. The CDR3 DNA sequence: TGCGCCAGCAACGGACAGGGCCCTAACACCGGGGAGCTGTTTTTT. This translates into CASNGQGPNTGELFF. Full variable domain (missing parts from reference TRBV5-1 and TRBJ2-2): KAGVTQTPRYLIKTRGQQVTLSCSPISGHRSVSWYQQTPGQGLQFLFEYFSETQRNKGNFPGRFSGRQFSNSRSEMNVSTLELGDSALYLCASNGQGPNTGELFFGEGSRLTVL.

V and J are TRBV10-2 and TRBJ2-7; TRBD1 matches at 7 bases. The CDR3 spans 14 residues. Germline lookup yields CDR1 WSHSY and CDR2 SAAADI. V was clipped by 5 bases and J by 2 bases; unmatched bases: 6. CDR3 in amino acids: CASSSWGQTYEQYF. The CDR3 coding sequence is TGCGCCAGCAGTAGTTGGGGACAGACCTACGAGCAGTACTTC.

The chain combines TRBV7-2 with TRBJ2-3, with TRBD2 as a possible D gene (6 bases). Trimming left V 5 bases short and J 9 bases short, with 15 bases between. The germline V gene encodes CDR1 SGHTA and CDR2 FQGNSA. This CDR3 region has 13 residues. Written as DNA, the CDR3 is TGTGCCAGCAGCCCTAATCTAGCGAACACGCAGTATTTT. It specifies CASSPNLANTQYF. Variable domain in full (rest from reference TRBV7-2 and TRBJ2-3): GAGVSQSPSNKVTEKGKDVELRCDPISGHTALYWYRQSLGQGLEFLIYFQGNSAPDKSGLPSDRFSAERTGGSVSTLTIQRTQQEDSAVYLCASSPNLANTQYFGPGTRLTVL.

This clone is a singleton in its sample. The chain joins TRBV21-1 to TRBJ2-5; the D call TRBD2 from the table was never checked on the DNA. TRBV21-1 is a pseudogene segment. This CDR3 comprises 13 residues. CDR3 sequence reads: CASSTGVAETQYF. Written as DNA, the CDR3 is TGTGCCAGCAGCACGGGGGTCGCAGAGACCCAGTACTTC.

This chain uses TRBV15 with TRBJ1-5; unclear D gene. The CDR3 runs 12 residues. The V end lost 3 bases, the J end lost 5 bases, and 5 bases lay between the germline ends. Germline CDR1 is LNHNV and CDR2 is YYDKDF (reference sequence). In DNA, the CDR3 is TGTGCCACCAGCAGGCCTGATCAGCCCCAGCATTTT. It codes for CATSRPDQPQHF.

The gene calls are TRBV7-2 and TRBJ1-2, with D unresolved. The length of the CDR3 is 13 residues. Per germline, CDR1 SGHTA and CDR2 FQGNSA. Trimming took off 7 bases at V and 0 bases at J, with 9 bases between the two ends. In DNA form, the CDR3 reads TGTGCCAGCACGCAGGCGTCTAACTATGGCTACACCTTC. Translated, it gives CASTQASNYGYTF. Variable domain in full (rest from reference TRBV7-2 and TRBJ1-2): GAGVSQSPSNKVTEKGKDVELRCDPISGHTALYWYRQSLGQGLEFLIYFQGNSAPDKSGLPSDRFSAERTGGSVSTLTIQRTQQEDSAVYLCASTQASNYGYTFGSGTRLTVV.

The chain links TRBV5-6 to TRBJ1-1; D is uncertain. The CDR3 has 13 residues. CDR1 SGHDT and CDR2 YYEEEE come from the germline V gene. The germline V and J ends were trimmed by 4 bases and 6 bases, with 13 bases remaining between them. The CDR3 DNA reads TGTGCCAGCAGCCAGTGGGCCGTGTCTGAAGCTTTCTTT. It encodes CASSQWAVSEAFF.

This clone was recorded only once. This chain connects TRBV5-6 to TRBJ2-7; 8 bases are a match to TRBD1. The CDR3 length is 14 residues. Unmatched junction bases numbered 13, after V lost 7 bases and J lost 7 bases. Germline V gene sequence: CDR1 SGHDT, CDR2 YYEEEE. The CDR3 bases are TGTGCCAGCGGAGACCGGACAGGGATAGGGGAGCAGTACTTC. This translates into CASGDRTGIGEQYF.

The chain uses TRBV5-1 and TRBJ1-4; TRBD1 might be the D (5 bases). V was trimmed by 0 bases and J by 7 bases, leaving 13 bases between them. Germline V lookup: CDR1 SGHRS, CDR2 YFSETQ. The CDR3 extends over 15 amino acids. In DNA form, the CDR3 reads TGCGCCAGCAGCTTGGTGCCGGGGGAGGGTGAAAAACTGTTTTTT. Residues: CASSLVPGEGEKLFF. Based on the CDR3 plus reference TRBV5-1 and TRBJ1-4, the full variable domain is KAGVTQTPRYLIKTRGQQVTLSCSPISGHRSVSWYQQTPGQGLQFLFEYFSETQRNKGNFPGRFSGRQFSNSRSEMNVSTLELGDSALYLCASSLVPGEGEKLFFGSGTQLSVL.

The chain is built from TRBV5-8 and TRBJ2-2; 7 bases map to TRBD2. Germline V gene data show CDR1 as SGHTS and CDR2 as YDEGEE. The CDR3 spans 17 residues. V shed 1 base, J shed 2 bases, and the junction held 8 bases outside the gene matches. CDR3 protein: CASSLRLAIDNTGELFF. Here the CDR3 DNA reads TGTGCCAGCAGCTTGCGACTAGCTATCGATAACACCGGGGAGCTGTTTTTT.

This clone was observed a few times. This chain links TRBV6-1 with TRBJ2-7; 9 bases map to TRBD1. Trimming removed 4 bases from V and 0 bases from J; junction bases left unmatched: 1. Germline lookup yields CDR1 MNHNS and CDR2 SASEGT. This CDR3 is 14 amino acids long. CDR3 nucleotides: TGTGCCAGCAGTGGGACAGGGGCCTCCTACGAGCAGTACTTC. Its translation is CASSGTGASYEQYF.

The chain employs TRBV10-1 and TRBJ1-3; D possibly corresponds to TRBD2 (5 bases). The DNA end is a closer match to TRBJ2-2, so the J assignment may be wrong. This CDR3 contains 13 residues. The germline V gene encodes CDR1 WNHNN and CDR2 SYGVQD (reference sequence). The CDR3 loop is CASSDEGTGELFF. In DNA, the CDR3 is TGCGCCAGCAGTGACGAGGGAACCGGGGAGCTGTTTTTT.

This chain uses TRBV6-6 with TRBJ1-2; D is uncertain. This CDR3 spans 14 amino acids. V lost 7 bases to trimming and J lost 4 bases, with 16 bases between them. Germline V gives CDR1 MNHNY, CDR2 SVGAGI (reference sequence). CDR3 sequence (DNA): TGTGCCAGCACCATAGGTTGGCAGGCCTATGGCTACACCTTC. This codes for CASTIGWQAYGYTF.

Sample share makes this clone medium-sized (0.01 to 0.1%). This rearrangement joins TRBV28 to TRBJ2-1; D is undetermined. This CDR3 comprises 12 residues. Between the trimmed V and J ends, which lost 7 bases and 8 bases, there was a span of 12 bases. In germline, CDR1 is MDHEN, CDR2 SYDVKM. CDR3 coding DNA: TGTGCCAGCACTTCGCGACTCTATGAGCAGTTCTTC. Translated: CASTSRLYEQFF.

J is TRBJ2-7 and V is TRBV5-1; D unclear. V lost 0 bases and J lost 4, with 11 bases in between. This CDR3 spans 14 amino acids. Germline assignment: CDR1 SGHRS and CDR2 YFSETQ. CDR3 loop: CASSLAPGEYEQYF. The CDR3 region has the DNA TGCGCCAGCAGCTTGGCCCCGGGTGAGTACGAGCAGTACTTC.

The chain uses TRBV6-1 and TRBJ1-4; 11 nucleotides match TRBD1. Germline V CDR1 and CDR2: MNHNS, SASEGT. The CDR3 sequence is 18 residues long. Losses at the gene ends were 0 bases for V and 7 bases for J; bases not matched to a gene: 10. The CDR3 loop is CASSEAPGQGVLGEKLFF. The CDR3 bases are TGTGCCAGCAGTGAAGCGCCGGGACAGGGGGTTCTTGGTGAAAAACTGTTTTTT.

The chain links TRBV30 to TRBJ1-2, with 7 bases aligning to TRBD1. The CDR3 totals 14 residues. CDR1 is GTSNPN, CDR2 SVGIG, per germline (reference sequence). The V gene end was trimmed by 4 bases and the J gene end by 5 bases; junction bases not matched to a gene: 10. The CDR3 DNA sequence: TGTGCCTGGAAAAACAGGGGTCCCCCTTATGGCTACACCTTC. It yields the protein CAWKNRGPPYGYTF.

The V and J genes are TRBV29-1 and TRBJ1-2; D is unclear. The CDR3 has 13 amino acids. The germline V and J ends were trimmed by 4 bases and 3 bases, with 12 bases remaining between them. From germline, CDR1 is SQVTM and CDR2 ANQGSEA. The CDR3 is CSVGARVDYGYTF. In DNA, the CDR3 is TGCAGCGTTGGGGCCCGAGTAGACTATGGCTACACCTTC.

The chain is built from TRBV4-2 and TRBJ2-3; D uncertain. Germline CDR1 reads LGHNA; CDR2 reads YNFKEQ. Trimming left V 0 bases short and J 2 bases short, with 6 bases between. The CDR3 loop spans 14 amino acids. The CDR3 sequence is CASSQEGTTDTQYF. CDR3 DNA: TGTGCCAGCAGCCAAGAGGGCACCACAGATACGCAGTATTTT.

The V gene is TRBV7-6, the J gene TRBJ2-3, with 10 positions matching TRBD2. Germline V gene sequence: CDR1 SGHVS, CDR2 FNYEAQ. After removal of 0 bases from V and 0 bases from J, the junction contained 6 bases not matched to a gene. This CDR3 comprises 18 residues. CDR3 nucleotide sequence: TGTGCCAGCAGCTTAGCGCCCTTACTAGCGGGAAGCACAGATACGCAGTATTTT. Translated: CASSLAPLLAGSTDTQYF.

The chain carries TRBV10-3 and TRBJ1-2; TRBD1 is a possible D gene (5 bases). Trimming left V 8 bases short and J 6 bases short, with 22 bases between. The CDR3 loop spans 15 amino acids. Germline V gene lookup returns CDR1 ENHRY and CDR2 SYGVKD. The CDR3 loop reads CAISVKAGGTDGYTF. The CDR3 coding sequence is TGTGCCATCTCAGTGAAGGCGGGGGGGACGGATGGCTACACCTTC.

The chain employs TRBV4-2 and TRBJ1-1; tentative D call: TRBD1 (6 bases). Germline values: CDR1 LGHNA, CDR2 YNFKEQ. The CDR3 loop spans 15 amino acids. Trimming took 4 bases from V and 5 from J, leaving 17 bases between them. The CDR3 here is CASSRSGTRGTEAFF. CDR3 nucleotide sequence: TGTGCCAGCAGCCGATCCGGGACAAGGGGAACTGAAGCTTTCTTT.